The T cell receptor beta chain described here comes from a study of T cells in Graves' hyperthyroidism and ophthalmopathy. CDR3 length: 13 amino acids. Germline V gene sequence: CDR1 KGHDR, CDR2 SFDVKD. Losses at the gene ends were 4 bases for V and 5 bases for J; bases not matched to a gene: 1. In its sample, this clonotype was seen many times. Using RNA transcripts as the source, TCR beta CDR3 regions were amplified. The HTBI primer set drove a first-round RT-PCR of the TCR CDR3. One entry per CDR3 protein results from TCRdb running MiXCR on the multiplex PCR reads. The data hold over 650,000 distinct CDR3 sequences, with about 17% observed a single time.

This chain uses TRBV24-1 with TRBJ2-7; 10 bases agree with TRBD1. The sequence was obtained from a man between 18 and 35 years old with Graves' hyperthyroidism. Sequenced material: blood. CDR3 amino acids: CATSDGTGDEQYF. CDR3 coding DNA: TGTGCCACCAGTGACGGGACAGGGGACGAGCAGTACTTC.